Listed here are 15 T cell receptor beta chains from one sample, sequenced in a study of TIL therapy for anti-PD-1-resistant metastatic lung cancer. The time point here: pre-treatment sample, taken before nivolumab and TIL therapy. Most excised metastases sampled were pleural nodules or supraclavicular lymph nodes. The libraries were made with immunoSEQ v3. TCRdb's table, derived via immunoSEQ multiplex PCR, lists solely in-frame clones and lacks some. The sample records 5,900 or so clones, about 66% being singletons. The specimen was tumor tissue, collected at baseline. The source of these receptors is a person aged 25-85 years with non-small cell lung cancer.

The chain combines TRBV6-5 with TRBJ1-6; 7 bases fit TRBD1. This CDR3 contains 14 residues. Germline V gene data show CDR1 as MNHEY and CDR2 as SVGAGI. V shed 10 bases, J shed 13 bases, and the junction held 16 bases outside the gene matches. CDR3 loop: CATRSTGRFPPLHF. CDR3 in DNA: TGTGCCACCAGATCGACAGGGCGTTTTCCTCCCCTCCACTTT.

This clone was detected only once. The chain combines TRBV5-1 with TRBJ2-7; 9 bases are shared with TRBD2. V lost 3 bases to trimming and J lost 4 bases; unmatched junction nucleotides: 5. This CDR3 has 14 residues. Germline V CDR1 and CDR2: SGHRS, YFSETQ. The DNA of the CDR3 is TGCGCCAGCAGCTCCCTAGCGGGGAATTACGAGCAGTACTTC. Amino acid sequence: CASSSLAGNYEQYF.

The rearrangement uses TRBV6-1 and TRBJ1-2; D call uncertain. The CDR3 extends over 15 amino acids. Germline values: CDR1 MNHNS, CDR2 SASEGT. V dropped 1 base and J dropped 2 bases, with 11 bases sitting between them. The DNA of the CDR3 is TGTGCCAGCAGTGAAGTCTCGCAGGCAAACTATGGCTACACCTTC. Amino acids: CASSEVSQANYGYTF.

This clone was observed a single time. For the CDR3, the DNA is TGTGCCAGCAGTTTATTCGCAGTGAGCTCCTATAATTCACCCCTCCACTTT. Amino acid sequence: CASSLFAVSSYNSPLHF. The gene calls are TRBV27 and TRBJ1-6; D is uncertain. Germline CDR1 MNHEY, CDR2 SMNVEV (reference sequence). The CDR3 has 17 amino acids. V dropped 1 base and J dropped 0 bases, with 10 bases sitting between them.

Within the sample, this clone is medium-sized (0.01 to 0.1%). The rearrangement joins TRBV5-6 to TRBJ1-2; 7 nucleotides line up with TRBD1. The CDR3 extends over 13 amino acids. Trimming cost V 1 base and J 6 bases; bases outside gene matches: 3. The germline gives CDR1 SGHDT, CDR2 YYEEEE. The CDR3 sequence is CASSLTGTDGYTF. Here the CDR3 DNA reads TGTGCCAGCAGCTTGACCGGGACAGATGGCTACACCTTC. The full variable domain, with the rest looked up from reference TRBV5-6 and TRBJ1-2, is DAGVTQSPTHLIKTRGQQVTLRCSPKSGHDTVSWYQQALGQGPQFIFQYYEEEERQRGNFPDRFSGHQFPNYSSELNVNALLLGDSALYLCASSLTGTDGYTFGSGTRLTVV.

The rearrangement joins TRBV6-5 to TRBJ2-2, with D tentatively TRBD2 (6 bases). The germline CDR1 and CDR2 sequences are MNHEY and SVGAGI. V lost 7 bases, J lost 4 bases, and 16 bases lay in between. The CDR3 runs to 15 residues. The CDR3 loop is CASTGRLWGTGELFF. CDR3 in DNA: TGTGCCAGCACCGGGAGACTCTGGGGCACCGGGGAGCTGTTTTTT.

This chain uses TRBV5-6 with TRBJ2-2, with D unresolved. The V and J ends lost 0 bases and 1 base respectively, with 7 bases between them. In germline, CDR1 is SGHDT, CDR2 YYEEEE. This CDR3 region has 15 residues. The CDR3: CASSLEGRNTGELFF. The CDR3, as DNA: TGTGCCAGCAGCTTGGAGGGCCGGAACACCGGGGAGCTGTTTTTT.

This sequence joins TRBV19 and TRBJ1-4, with 7 positions matching TRBD1. Germline assignment: CDR1 LNHDA and CDR2 SQIVND (reference sequence). The V and J ends lost 4 bases and 8 bases, in that order; junction bases with no gene match: 4. The CDR3 runs 13 residues. CDR3 protein: CASSTRDSEKLFF. DNA for the CDR3: TGTGCCAGTAGTACCCGGGACAGCGAAAAACTGTTTTTT. The full variable domain, rest sourced from reference TRBV19 and TRBJ1-4, is DGGITQSPKYLFRKEGQNVTLSCEQNLNHDAMYWYRQDPGQGLRLIYYSQIVNDFQKGDIAEGYSVSREKKESFPLTVTSAQKNPTAFYLCASSTRDSEKLFFGSGTQLSVL.

This clone is medium-sized by share. The gene calls are TRBV6-2 or TRBV6-3 and TRBJ2-4, with TRBD1 as a possible D gene (6 bases). V lost 6 bases and J lost 6, with 21 bases in between. The germline CDR1 and CDR2 sequences are MNHEY and SVGEGT. This CDR3 region has 16 residues. CDR3 sequence: CASSRIIMTGGNIQYF. In DNA form, the CDR3 reads TGTGCCAGCAGCCGTATTATTATGACAGGCGGAAACATTCAGTACTTC.

This clone was detected once. The chain carries TRBV6-5 and TRBJ2-7; TRBD1 agrees at 9 bases. The germline V gene has CDR1 MNHEY and CDR2 SVGAGI. This CDR3 contains 13 residues. The trim removed 2 bases at V and 4 bases at J, leaving 0 bases unmatched. The CDR3 sequence: CASSYGTGYEQYV. The CDR3 DNA follows: TGTGCCAGCAGTTACGGGACAGGGTACGAGCAGTACGTC.

This rearrangement joins TRBV9 to TRBJ1-1; a possible D gene is TRBD1 (6 bases). CDR1 SGDLS and CDR2 YYNGEE come from the germline V gene. This CDR3 comprises 15 residues. The V gene lost 0 bases and the J gene lost 4 bases, with 13 bases spanning the gap. The DNA of the CDR3 is TGTGCCAGCAGCGTAGACGAGGGGGGGATCACTGAAGCTTTCTTT. It is translated as CASSVDEGGITEAFF.

This clone was seen a handful of times. This rearrangement joins TRBV4-3 to TRBJ1-2; 8 bases fit TRBD1. Germline V CDR1 and CDR2: LGHNA, YSLEER. CDR3 size: 15 residues. V lost 4 bases and J lost 5; bases outside the gene matches: 9. Here the CDR3 DNA reads TGCGCCAGCAGCCTACAGACAGGGGCCGGGTATGGCTACACCTTC. Amino acids: CASSLQTGAGYGYTF.

J is TRBJ2-1 and V is TRBV12-3 or TRBV12-4, with 9 nucleotides matching TRBD1. The CDR3 length is 13 residues. The junction had 13 bases not matched to a gene; V was cut back by 7 bases and J by 15 bases. CDR3 in amino acids: CASTFRDRGFRFF. The DNA of the CDR3 is TGTGCCAGCACCTTCAGAGACAGGGGGTTTCGGTTCTTC.

The CDR3 loop reads CSASMSGTGRIEGYTF. The DNA of the CDR3 is TGCAGTGCTAGTATGTCGGGGACAGGGAGGATCGAGGGCTACACCTTC. This sequence joins TRBV20-1 and TRBJ1-2; 9 bases fit TRBD1. CDR1 is DFQATT, CDR2 SNEGSKA, per germline (reference sequence). This CDR3 comprises 16 residues. With 3 bases clipped from V and 8 bases from J, the junction kept 16 bases outside the gene matches.

The rearrangement joins TRBV27 to TRBJ2-7; tentatively, D is TRBD2 (5 bases). Trimming removed 2 bases at V and 5 bases at J, with 13 bases between. This CDR3 region has 14 residues. Looked up from germline, CDR1 is MNHEY and CDR2 is SMNVEV (reference sequence). CDR3 nucleotide sequence: TGTGCCAGCAGTTTAGGAGACTATCGCCACGAGCAGTACTTC. It encodes CASSLGDYRHEQYF.